These 7 T cell receptor beta chains were sequenced from one sample in a study of T cells after yellow fever vaccination. TCRdb reprocessed the 5' RACE reads via MiXCR and lists one record per CDR3 protein. Of about 580,000 distinct CDR3 sequences listed, 17% are singletons. The starting material was PBMCs, obtained 5 to 6 days after the first yellow fever vaccination. Receptors originate from a man younger than 35 who received the YFV17D yellow fever vaccine.

In its sample, this clonotype was seen a few times. This sequence joins TRBV12-3 or TRBV12-4 and TRBJ1-6; D unclear. This CDR3 has 15 amino acids. The V gene lost 3 bases and the J gene lost 10 bases, with 16 bases spanning the gap. CDR3 in amino acids: CASSFSSPKRSPLHF. CDR3 DNA sequence: TGTGCCAGCAGTTTCTCCTCCCCAAAAAGGTCACCCCTCCACTTT.

The genes are TRBV12-3 or TRBV12-4 and TRBJ1-1, with a possible D match to TRBD1 (6 bases). The CDR3 runs to 13 residues. V shed 5 bases and J shed 4 bases, with 11 bases lying between them. CDR3 in DNA: TGTGCCAGCAGTACATTACAGGGCACTGAAGCTTTCTTT. It is translated as CASSTLQGTEAFF.

This chain connects TRBV4-2 to TRBJ2-5, with D unclear. In germline, CDR1 is LGHNA, CDR2 YNFKEQ. The CDR3 has 15 residues. V lost 0 bases and J 4 bases, leaving 12 bases between the germline ends. The chain's CDR3 is CASSQEGGSRETQYF. CDR3 DNA: TGTGCCAGCAGCCAAGAAGGCGGCAGTAGAGAGACCCAGTACTTC.

This clonotype was detected ten times or more. V gene TRBV15 combines with J gene TRBJ2-2, with no clear D. V lost 5 bases and J 6 bases, leaving 16 bases between the germline ends. The CDR3 is 15 amino acids. Germline CDR1 LNHNV, CDR2 YYDKDF (reference sequence). Here the CDR3 reads CATSLTDASPGELFF. In DNA form, the CDR3 reads TGTGCCACCAGCCTAACGGACGCCTCACCCGGGGAGCTGTTTTTT.

This clonotype is a singleton in its sample. CDR3 DNA: TGTGCCAGCGTCCATTCGGGGCGCGGGGGTTCCCAGTACTTC. Encoded protein: CASVHSGRGGSQYF. The chain carries TRBV7-9 and TRBJ2-5; 7 nucleotides line up with TRBD2. The length of the CDR3 is 14 residues. V lost 8 bases, J lost 9 bases, and 15 bases stayed unmatched. From germline, CDR1 is SEHNR and CDR2 FQNEAQ (reference sequence).

This clonotype was observed many times. The V gene is TRBV28, the J gene TRBJ1-4; 9 bases map to TRBD1. The germline CDR1 and CDR2 sequences are MDHEN and SYDVKM. The CDR3 sequence is 17 residues long. V was clipped by 5 bases and J by 6 bases; unmatched bases: 13. The CDR3 here is CASSPPFLTGGDEKLFF. In nucleotides, the CDR3 is TGTGCCAGCAGTCCACCATTCTTGACAGGGGGAGATGAAAAACTGTTTTTT. Full variable domain (remainder filled in from reference TRBV28 and TRBJ1-4): DVKVTQSSRYLVKRTGEKVFLECVQDMDHENMFWYRQDPGLGLRLIYFSYDVKMKEKGDIPEGYSVSREKKERFSLILESASTNQTSMYLCASSPPFLTGGDEKLFFGSGTQLSVL.

The chain has TRBV7-2 and TRBJ2-5; D is perhaps TRBD2 (7 bases). From germline, CDR1 is SGHTA and CDR2 FQGNSA. The ends were cut back, 4 bases at V and 3 bases at J, with 18 bases in the middle. The CDR3 totals 16 residues. The CDR3, as DNA: TGTGCCAGCAGCTCCGGTGGGGGGGCGGAAGAAGAGACCCAGTACTTC. This gives the protein CASSSGGGAEEETQYF.